This T cell receptor (beta chain) comes out of a study of T cell repertoires in cytomegalovirus infection. TCRdb re-called the reads through MiXCR, storing one row per CDR3 protein. The sample contains around 350,000 distinct CDR3 sequences, 18% of which appear only once. On this clonotype: The antigen is unknown.

Trimming took 4 bases from V and 2 from J, leaving 16 bases between them. Germline loops: CDR1 SGHAT, CDR2 FQNNGV. The CDR3 consists of 16 residues. General study results and limits: The study found HLA-C-restricted CMV-specific TCR beta clonotypes dominating the ex vivo response. Cumulative frequency of public TCR beta families picked out carriers of CMV plus the relevant HLA.

The specimen was PBMCs. The rearrangement joins TRBV11-2 to TRBJ2-3; TRBD1 is a possible D gene (5 bases). This clonotype originated in a human donor in good health (CMV status not recorded). Some clones in this sample may be carry-over from other donors' samples. CDR3 in amino acids: CASSSRWGRITDTQYF. As DNA, the CDR3 is TGTGCCAGCAGCTCGCGGTGGGGCAGAATCACAGATACGCAGTATTTT.